This TCR beta chain was identified during a study of shared clonotypes between healthy human individuals. Study details: Donor composition was a couple of women and a few men, aged 18 to 49. Donors had three CD4 naive, three CD4 memory, two CD8 naive and one CD8 memory plate apiece.

Sequencing used immunoSEQ multiplex PCR; TCRdb keeps in-frame clones, though not all of them. The table includes 1.4 million to 1.5 million clones, around 97% detected once. To note about this clone: Its target is not known.

Germline CDR1 and CDR2: MNHNY and SVGAGI (reference sequence). V trimming: 2 bases; J trimming: 8 bases; junction bases outside the gene matches: 5. The CDR3 runs to 15 residues. Study-level findings and limits: It was the non-shared clonotypes that had lower generation probabilities than clonotypes shared by all four donors.

The receptor comes from a man between 25 and 39 years old in good health. The chain uses TRBV6-6 and TRBJ2-1, with 11 bases matching TRBD2. Material: naive CD4+ T cells sorted from blood. Stated subset: CD45RA+ positively selected. The CDR3 DNA follows: TGTGCCAGCAGTTACCAGACTAGCGGGACCCATGAGCAGTTCTTC. Protein product: CASSYQTSGTHEQFF.